This is a list of T cell receptor beta chains from one sample in a study of T cells in narcolepsy. Here immunoSEQ multiplex PCR was the method, and the copy in TCRdb shows in-frame clones only, minus some. This table holds 25,000 to 35,000 clones, approximately 80% found once. The specimen sequenced was CD45RA- memory CD4+ T cells from PBMCs. Every receptor here comes from a human donor with narcolepsy. Both conserved end residues are part of each CDR3.

TRBV5-1	TRBJ2-1	CASSLGQNYNEQFF
TRBV28	TRBJ2-3	CASSPSGGHTDTQYF
TRBV29-1	TRBJ2-1	CSVINRDRGYNEQFF
TRBV5-1	TRBJ2-2	CASSPNDGGPGELFF
TRBV4-1	TRBJ1-4	CASSQDGQANEKLFF
TRBV10-3	TRBJ2-2	CAIRPLGQNTGELFF
TRBV5-1	TRBJ2-1	CASRQGNEQFF
TRBV7-6	TRBJ1-6	CASSLGGQANSPLHF
TRBV29-1	TRBJ2-1	CSVVGTSGGGNEQFF
TRBV6-1	TRBJ2-2	CASRTGTSTAGELFF
TRBV5-1	TRBJ2-7	CASSLTGLAGEGEQYF
TRBV7-9	TRBJ2-5	CASSPRTSGGMETQYF
TRBV18	TRBJ2-2	CASSPIQQRTSNPGELFF
TRBV6-1	TRBJ2-1	CASSQLAGGTNEQFF
TRBV9	TRBJ1-6	CASSGQNYNSPLHF
TRBV23-1	TRBJ2-1	CASTMGEGLYFEQFF
TRBV5-4	TRBJ2-1	CASSSKSGADNEQFF
TRBV11-2	TRBJ2-1	CASGWTSGTVDRIF
TRBV18	TRBJ1-6	CASSPLGSDSPLHF
TRBV4-2	TRBJ1-1	CASSPRDKNTEAFF
TRBV29-1	TRBJ1-2	CSVRATEFGYTF
TRBV29-1	TRBJ2-7	CSVARDGSYEQYF
TRBV6-5	TRBJ2-1	CASRLAGGAYNEQFF
TRBV18	TRBJ2-1	CASSLGGSYNEQFF
TRBV9	TRBJ2-7	CASSVTYGGYEQYF
TRBV28	TRBJ1-6	CASGGSYNSPLHF
TRBV19	TRBJ1-2	CASSPPTTGNPEVYGYTF
TRBV5-1	TRBJ1-6	CASSYRGPRNSPLHF
TRBV10-3	TRBJ1-2	CAISDGQGKGNYGYTF
TRBV5-5	TRBJ2-7	CASGQAVGEQYF
TRBV5-6	TRBJ1-6	CASSGSAGVGNSPLHF
TRBV5-1	TRBJ2-7	CASSIGHVSTYEQYF
TRBV4-1	TRBJ2-1	CASSLIAGALVNEQFF
TRBV6-5	TRBJ1-2	CASSQGGRGYTF
TRBV7-3	TRBJ2-1	CASSLPGGKQFF
TRBV10-3	TRBJ2-7	CAISPGTGSNEQYF
TRBV6-1	TRBJ1-5	CASSQVAGRSNQPQHF
TRBV7-9	TRBJ2-2	CASRSDRDTGELFF
TRBV27	TRBJ1-5	CASSLEGPQPQHF
TRBV5-4	TRBJ2-2	CASSPTPTGVAGELFF
TRBV15	TRBJ1-2	CATVGQSYGYTF
TRBV28	TRBJ2-3	CATQRESVTDTQYF
TRBV2	TRBJ2-1	CASSGGLAGGSAYNEQFF